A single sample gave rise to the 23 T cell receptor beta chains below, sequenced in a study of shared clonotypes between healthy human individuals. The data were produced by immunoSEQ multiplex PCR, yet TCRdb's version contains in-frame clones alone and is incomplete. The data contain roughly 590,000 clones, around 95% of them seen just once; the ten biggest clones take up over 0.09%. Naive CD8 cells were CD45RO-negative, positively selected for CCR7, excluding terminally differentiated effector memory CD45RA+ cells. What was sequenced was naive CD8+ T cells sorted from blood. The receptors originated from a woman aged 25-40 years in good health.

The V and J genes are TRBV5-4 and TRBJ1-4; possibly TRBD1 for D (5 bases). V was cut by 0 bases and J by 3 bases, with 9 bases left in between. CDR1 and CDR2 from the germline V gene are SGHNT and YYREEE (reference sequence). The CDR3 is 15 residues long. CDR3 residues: CASSLGGRANEKLFF. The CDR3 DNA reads TGTGCCAGCAGCTTGGGGGGCAGAGCTAATGAAAAACTGTTTTTT.

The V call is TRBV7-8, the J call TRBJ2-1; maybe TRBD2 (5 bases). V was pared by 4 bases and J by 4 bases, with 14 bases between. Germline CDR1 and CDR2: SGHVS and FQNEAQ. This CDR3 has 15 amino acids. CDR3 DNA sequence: TGTGCCAGCAGCTCCGAGCCCGGGATTTACAATGAGCAGTTCTTC. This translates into CASSSEPGIYNEQFF.

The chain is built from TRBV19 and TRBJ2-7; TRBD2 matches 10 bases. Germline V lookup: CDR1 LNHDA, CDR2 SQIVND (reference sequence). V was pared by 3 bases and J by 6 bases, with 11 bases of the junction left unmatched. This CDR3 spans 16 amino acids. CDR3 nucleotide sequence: TGTGCCAGTAGTATGGGTCTAGCGGGAGATGTGACCGAGCAGTACTTC. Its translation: CASSMGLAGDVTEQYF.

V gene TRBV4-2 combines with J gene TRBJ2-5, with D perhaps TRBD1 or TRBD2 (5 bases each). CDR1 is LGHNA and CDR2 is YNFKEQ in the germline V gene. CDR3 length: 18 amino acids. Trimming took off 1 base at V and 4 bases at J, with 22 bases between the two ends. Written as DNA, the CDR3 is TGTGCCAGCAGCCAAGTTAGGGACGATGGGCGGGTGCCAGAGACCCAGTACTTC. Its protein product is CASSQVRDDGRVPETQYF.

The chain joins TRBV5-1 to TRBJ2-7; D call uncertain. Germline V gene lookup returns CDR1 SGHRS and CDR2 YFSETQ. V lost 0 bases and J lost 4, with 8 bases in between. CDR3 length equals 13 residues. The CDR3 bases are TGCGCCAGCAGCTTGGCCTTGGGGTACGAGCAGTACTTC. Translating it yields CASSLALGYEQYF.

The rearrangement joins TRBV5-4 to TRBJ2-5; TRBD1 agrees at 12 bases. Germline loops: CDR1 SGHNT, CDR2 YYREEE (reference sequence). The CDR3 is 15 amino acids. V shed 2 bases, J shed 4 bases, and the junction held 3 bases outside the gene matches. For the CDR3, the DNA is TGTGCCAGCAGCTTTGGGACAGGGGGCTCAGAGACCCAGTACTTC. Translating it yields CASSFGTGGSETQYF. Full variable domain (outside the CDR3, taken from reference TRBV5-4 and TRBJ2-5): ETGVTQSPTHLIKTRGQQVTLRCSSQSGHNTVSWYQQALGQGPQFIFQYYREEENGRGNFPPRFSGLQFPNYSSELNVNALELDDSALYLCASSFGTGGSETQYFGPGTRLLVL.

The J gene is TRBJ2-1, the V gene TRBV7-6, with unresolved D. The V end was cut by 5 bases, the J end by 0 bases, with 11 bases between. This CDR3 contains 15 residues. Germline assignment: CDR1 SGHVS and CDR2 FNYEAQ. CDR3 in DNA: TGTGCCAGCAGCCCCGGTCGGAGCTCCTACAATGAGCAGTTCTTC. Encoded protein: CASSPGRSSYNEQFF.

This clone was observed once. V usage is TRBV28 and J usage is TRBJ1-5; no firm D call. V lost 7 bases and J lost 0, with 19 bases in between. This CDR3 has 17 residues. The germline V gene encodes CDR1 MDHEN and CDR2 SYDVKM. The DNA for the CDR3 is TGTGCCAGCACAAAAACCCCGACCGAATATAGCAATCAGCCCCAGCATTTT. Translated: CASTKTPTEYSNQPQHF.

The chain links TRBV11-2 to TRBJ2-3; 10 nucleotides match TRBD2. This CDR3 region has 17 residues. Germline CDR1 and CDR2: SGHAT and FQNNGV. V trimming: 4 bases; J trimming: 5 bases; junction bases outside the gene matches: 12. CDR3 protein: CASSSLISSGGVDTQYF. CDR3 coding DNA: TGTGCCAGCAGCTCCCTGATATCCAGCGGGGGGGTAGATACGCAGTATTTT.

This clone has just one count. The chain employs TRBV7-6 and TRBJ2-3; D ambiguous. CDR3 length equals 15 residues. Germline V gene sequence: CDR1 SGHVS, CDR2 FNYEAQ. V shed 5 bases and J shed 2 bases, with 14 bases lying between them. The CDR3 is CASSRSRSDTDTQYF. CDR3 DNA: TGTGCCAGCAGCCGGAGCAGGAGCGACACAGATACGCAGTATTTT.

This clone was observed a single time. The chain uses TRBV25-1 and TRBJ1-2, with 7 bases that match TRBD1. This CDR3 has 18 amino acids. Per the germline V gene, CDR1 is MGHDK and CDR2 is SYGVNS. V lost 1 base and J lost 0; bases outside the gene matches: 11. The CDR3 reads CASSELGTEGPSNYGYTF. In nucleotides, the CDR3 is TGTGCCAGCAGTGAATTAGGGACAGAGGGCCCTTCTAACTATGGCTACACCTTC.

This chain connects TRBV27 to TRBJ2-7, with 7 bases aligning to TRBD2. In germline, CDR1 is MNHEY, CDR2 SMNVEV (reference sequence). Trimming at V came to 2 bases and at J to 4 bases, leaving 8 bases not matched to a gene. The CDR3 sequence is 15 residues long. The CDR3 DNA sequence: TGTGCCAGCAGTTTAGTGAGCGGGAATGCTTACGAGCAGTACTTC. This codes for CASSLVSGNAYEQYF.

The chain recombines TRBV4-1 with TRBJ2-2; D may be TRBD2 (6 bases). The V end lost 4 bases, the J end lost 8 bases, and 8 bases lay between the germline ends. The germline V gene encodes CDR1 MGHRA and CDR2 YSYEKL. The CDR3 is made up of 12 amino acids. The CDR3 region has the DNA TGCGCCAGCAGCCCACGGGGGGGGGAGCTGTTTTTT. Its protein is CASSPRGGELFF.

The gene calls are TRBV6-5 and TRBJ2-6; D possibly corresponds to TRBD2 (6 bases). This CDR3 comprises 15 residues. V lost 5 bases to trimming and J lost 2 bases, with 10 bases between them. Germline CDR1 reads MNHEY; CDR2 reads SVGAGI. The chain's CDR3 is CASSGPGAGANVLTF. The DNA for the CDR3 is TGTGCCAGCAGTGGACCGGGAGCTGGGGCCAACGTCCTGACTTTC.

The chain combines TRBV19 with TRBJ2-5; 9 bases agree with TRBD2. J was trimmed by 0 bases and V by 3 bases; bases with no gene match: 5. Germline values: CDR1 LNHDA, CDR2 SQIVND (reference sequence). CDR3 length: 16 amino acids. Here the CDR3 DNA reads TGTGCCAGTAGTATGGGGCTAGCGGGGAACCAAGAGACCCAGTACTTC. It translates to CASSMGLAGNQETQYF. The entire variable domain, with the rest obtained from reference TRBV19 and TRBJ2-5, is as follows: DGGITQSPKYLFRKEGQNVTLSCEQNLNHDAMYWYRQDPGQGLRLIYYSQIVNDFQKGDIAEGYSVSREKKESFPLTVTSAQKNPTAFYLCASSMGLAGNQETQYFGPGTRLLVL.

The CDR3 nucleotides are TGTGCCAGGGGACAGTTGAACACTGAAGCTTTCTTT. This translates into CARGQLNTEAFF. The chain joins TRBV10-3 to TRBJ1-1; 7 nucleotides match TRBD1. Germline V gene data show CDR1 as ENHRY and CDR2 as SYGVKD. The V segment lost 10 bases and the J segment 0 bases; nucleotides outside the gene matches: 2. The CDR3 extends over 12 amino acids.

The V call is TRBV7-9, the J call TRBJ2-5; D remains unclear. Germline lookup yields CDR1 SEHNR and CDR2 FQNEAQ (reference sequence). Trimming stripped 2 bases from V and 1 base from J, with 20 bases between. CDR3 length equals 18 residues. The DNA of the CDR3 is TGTGCCAGCAGCTTACCCCACCTGACCCACCAAAGCCAAGAGACCCAGTACTTC. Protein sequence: CASSLPHLTHQSQETQYF.

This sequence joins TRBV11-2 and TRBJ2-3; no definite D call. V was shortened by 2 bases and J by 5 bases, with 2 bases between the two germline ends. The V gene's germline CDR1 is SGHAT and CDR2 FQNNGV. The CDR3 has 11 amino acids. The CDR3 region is CASSLLDTQYF. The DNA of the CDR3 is TGTGCCAGCAGCTTATTAGATACGCAGTATTTT.

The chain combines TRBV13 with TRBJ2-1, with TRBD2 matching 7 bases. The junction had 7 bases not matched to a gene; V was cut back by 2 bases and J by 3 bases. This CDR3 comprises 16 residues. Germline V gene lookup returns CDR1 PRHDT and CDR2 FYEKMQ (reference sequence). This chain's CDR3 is CASSLYAASGYNEQFF. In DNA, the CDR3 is TGTGCCAGCAGCTTATATGCTGCTAGCGGCTACAATGAGCAGTTCTTC.

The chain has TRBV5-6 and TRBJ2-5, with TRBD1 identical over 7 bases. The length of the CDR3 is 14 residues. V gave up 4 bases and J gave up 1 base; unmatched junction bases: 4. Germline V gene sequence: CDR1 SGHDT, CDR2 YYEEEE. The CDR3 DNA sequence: TGTGCCAGCAGCGCCGACAGGGTCCAAGAGACCCAGTACTTC. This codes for CASSADRVQETQYF.

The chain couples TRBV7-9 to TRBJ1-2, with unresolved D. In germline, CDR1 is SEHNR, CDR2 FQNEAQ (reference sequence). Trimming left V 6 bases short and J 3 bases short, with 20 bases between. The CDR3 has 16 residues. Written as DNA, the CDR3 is TGTGCCAGCAGAAACTACAGTAGTCACCATCACTATGGCTACACCTTC. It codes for CASRNYSSHHHYGYTF.

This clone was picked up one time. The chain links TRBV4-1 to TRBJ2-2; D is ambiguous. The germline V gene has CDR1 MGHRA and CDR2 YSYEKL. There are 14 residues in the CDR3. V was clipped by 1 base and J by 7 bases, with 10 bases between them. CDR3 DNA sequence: TGCGCCAGCAGCCAAGTTTACGTTGTCGGGGAGCTGTTTTTT. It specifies CASSQVYVVGELFF.

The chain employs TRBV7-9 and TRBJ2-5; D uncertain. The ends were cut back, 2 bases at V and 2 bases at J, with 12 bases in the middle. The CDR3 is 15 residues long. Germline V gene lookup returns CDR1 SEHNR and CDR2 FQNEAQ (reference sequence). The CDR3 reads CASSLLSAFQETQYF. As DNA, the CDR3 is TGTGCCAGCAGCTTATTATCCGCCTTTCAAGAGACCCAGTACTTC. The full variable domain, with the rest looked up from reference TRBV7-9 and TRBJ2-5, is DTGVSQNPRHKITKRGQNVTFRCDPISEHNRLYWYRQTLGQGPEFLTYFQNEAQLEKSRLLSDRFSAERPKGSFSTLEIQRTEQGDSAMYLCASSLLSAFQETQYFGPGTRLLVL.